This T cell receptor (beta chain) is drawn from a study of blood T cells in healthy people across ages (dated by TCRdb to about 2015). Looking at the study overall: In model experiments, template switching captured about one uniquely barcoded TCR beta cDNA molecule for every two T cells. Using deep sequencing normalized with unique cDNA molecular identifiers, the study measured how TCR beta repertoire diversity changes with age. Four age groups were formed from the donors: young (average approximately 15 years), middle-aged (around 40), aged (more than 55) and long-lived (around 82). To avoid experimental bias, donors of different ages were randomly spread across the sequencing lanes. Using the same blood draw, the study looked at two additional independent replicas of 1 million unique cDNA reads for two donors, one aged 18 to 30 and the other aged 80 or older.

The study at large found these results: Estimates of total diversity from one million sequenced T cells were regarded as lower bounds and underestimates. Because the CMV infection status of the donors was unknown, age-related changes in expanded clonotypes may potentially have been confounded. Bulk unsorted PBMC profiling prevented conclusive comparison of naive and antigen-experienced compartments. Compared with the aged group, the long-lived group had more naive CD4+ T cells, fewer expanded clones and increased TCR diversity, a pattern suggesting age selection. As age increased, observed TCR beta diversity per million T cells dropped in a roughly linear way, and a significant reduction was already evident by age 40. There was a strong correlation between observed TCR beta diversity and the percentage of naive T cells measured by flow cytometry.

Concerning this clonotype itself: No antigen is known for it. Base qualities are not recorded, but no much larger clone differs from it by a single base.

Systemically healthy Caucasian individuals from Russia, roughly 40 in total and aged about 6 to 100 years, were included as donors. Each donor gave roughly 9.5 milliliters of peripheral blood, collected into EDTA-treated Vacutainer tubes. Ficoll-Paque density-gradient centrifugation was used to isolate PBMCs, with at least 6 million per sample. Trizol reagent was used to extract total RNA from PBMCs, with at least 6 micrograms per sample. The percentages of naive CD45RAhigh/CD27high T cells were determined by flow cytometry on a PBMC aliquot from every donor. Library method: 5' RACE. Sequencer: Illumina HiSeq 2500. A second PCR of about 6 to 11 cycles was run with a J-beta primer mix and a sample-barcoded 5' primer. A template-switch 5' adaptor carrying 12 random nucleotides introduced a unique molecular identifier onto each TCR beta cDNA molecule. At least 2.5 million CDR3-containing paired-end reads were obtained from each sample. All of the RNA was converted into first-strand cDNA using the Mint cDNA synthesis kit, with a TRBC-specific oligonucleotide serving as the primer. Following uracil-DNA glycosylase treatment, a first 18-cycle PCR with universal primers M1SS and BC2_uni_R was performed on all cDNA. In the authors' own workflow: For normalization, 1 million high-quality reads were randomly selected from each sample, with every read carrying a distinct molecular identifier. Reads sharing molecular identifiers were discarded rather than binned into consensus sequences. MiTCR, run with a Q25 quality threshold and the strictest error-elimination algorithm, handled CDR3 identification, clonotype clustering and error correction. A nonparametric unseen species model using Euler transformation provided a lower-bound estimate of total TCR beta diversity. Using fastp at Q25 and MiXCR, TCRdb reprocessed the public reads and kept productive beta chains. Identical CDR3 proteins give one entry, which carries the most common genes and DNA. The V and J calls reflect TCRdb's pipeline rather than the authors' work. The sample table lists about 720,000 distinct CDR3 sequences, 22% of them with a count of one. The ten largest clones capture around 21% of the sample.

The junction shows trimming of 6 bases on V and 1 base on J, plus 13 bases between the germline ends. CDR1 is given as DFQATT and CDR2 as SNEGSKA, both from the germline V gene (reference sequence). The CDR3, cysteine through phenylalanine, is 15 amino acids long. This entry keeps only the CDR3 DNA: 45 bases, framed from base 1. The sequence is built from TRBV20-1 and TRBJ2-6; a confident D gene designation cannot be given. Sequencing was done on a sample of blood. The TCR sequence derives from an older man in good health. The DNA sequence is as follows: TGCAGTGCGTTCGGACCGCCGTCTGGGGCCAACGTCCTGACTTTC. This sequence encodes CSAFGPPSGANVLTF.